The 21 T cell receptor beta chains listed next were all sequenced from one sample in a study of cytomegalovirus exposure and HLA in healthy donors. Primers included in the PCR were 60 Vbeta and 13 Jbeta primers. Libraries were prepared by immunoSEQ multiplex PCR; TCRdb keeps only in-frame clonotypes and omits some of them. In the table there are some 97,000 clones, 76% of which are singletons. The specimen was PBMCs. The receptors shown here come from a woman aged 45-60 years in good health and CMV-seropositive.

The chain joins TRBV7-8 to TRBJ1-4; D unclear. V was pared by 1 base and J by 8 bases, with 8 bases between. Germline V lookup: CDR1 SGHVS, CDR2 FQNEAQ. CDR3 length equals 13 residues. CDR3 coding DNA: TGTGCCAGCAGCTTAGGCGCGGCCGAAAAACTGTTTTTT. This gives the protein CASSLGAAEKLFF.

The chain couples TRBV5-4 to TRBJ1-2, with D perhaps matching TRBD1 (6 bases). Per germline, CDR1 SGHNT and CDR2 YYREEE (reference sequence). This CDR3 comprises 14 residues. Trimming took 5 bases from V and 0 from J, leaving 11 bases between them. The DNA for the CDR3 is TGTGCCAGCAGACCCGGGACACCTAACTATGGCTACACCTTC. Translation: CASRPGTPNYGYTF.

This chain joins TRBV14 and TRBJ2-3; TRBD2 is a possible D gene (5 bases). This CDR3 is built from 15 residues. The V gene's germline CDR1 is SGHDN and CDR2 FVKESK. V lost 3 bases and J lost 7, with 17 bases in between. The CDR3 coding sequence is TGTGCCAGCAGCCATTATGAGGGCGCCTCGTATACGCAGTATTTT. This translates into CASSHYEGASYTQYF.

The rearrangement uses TRBV6-1 and TRBJ1-5; D is unclear. CDR3 length equals 13 residues. CDR1 is MNHNS and CDR2 is SASEGT in the germline V gene. Trimming left V 6 bases short and J 6 bases short, with 12 bases between. The CDR3 spells CASSRHIGQPQHF. The CDR3 DNA follows: TGTGCCAGCAGCCGACATATCGGTCAGCCCCAGCATTTT.

In nucleotides, the CDR3 is TGTGCCAGCTCACCCCCGGGACTAGCGGGAGAGACCCAGTACTTC. Protein product: CASSPPGLAGETQYF. J is TRBJ2-5 and V is TRBV18, with TRBD2 identical over 12 bases. This CDR3 spans 15 amino acids. Germline trimming cut 3 bases from V and 4 bases from J; bases unmatched to any gene: 3. In germline, CDR1 is KGHSH, CDR2 LQKENI.

The genes are TRBV4-1 and TRBJ2-3; 11 bases agree with TRBD2. Looked up from germline, CDR1 is MGHRA and CDR2 is YSYEKL. V lost 0 bases and J lost 1; bases outside the gene matches: 9. This CDR3 contains 19 residues. CDR3 sequence: CASSQEELAGVLRTDTQYF. The CDR3 nucleotides are TGCGCCAGCAGCCAAGAAGAACTAGCGGGAGTCTTGCGCACAGATACGCAGTATTTT.

This chain connects TRBV7-9 to TRBJ2-3, with 8 bases fitting TRBD1. The germline V gene encodes CDR1 SEHNR and CDR2 FQNEAQ (reference sequence). The CDR3 has 13 residues. The CDR3 loop is CVLGDRGTDTQYF. The CDR3, as DNA: TGTGTTCTCGGAGACAGGGGAACAGATACGCAGTATTTT. Combining the CDR3 with reference TRBV7-9 and TRBJ2-3 gives the whole variable domain DTGVSQNPRHKITKRGQNVTFRCDPISEHNRLYWYRQTLGQGPEFLTYFQNEAQLEKSRLLSDRFSAERPKGSFSTLEIQRTEQGDSAMYLCVLGDRGTDTQYFGPGTRLTVL.

The chain employs TRBV6-1 and TRBJ2-3; the D gene is possibly TRBD2 (6 bases). Germline V gene data show CDR1 as MNHNS and CDR2 as SASEGT. The CDR3 is made up of 14 amino acids. Trimming took off 7 bases at V and 2 bases at J, with 13 bases between the two ends. CDR3 nucleotides: TGTGCCAGCACTTTAGCGGATTTCACAGATACGCAGTATTTT. Translation gives CASTLADFTDTQYF.

The rearrangement links TRBV2 to TRBJ1-1, with D possibly matching TRBD1 (5 bases). V was trimmed by 4 bases and J by 2 bases, leaving 17 bases between them. The germline CDR1 and CDR2 sequences are SNHLY and FYNNEI. There are 16 residues in the CDR3. DNA of the CDR3: TGTGCCAGCAGTGCAGTAGGGGAACAGCTTAACACTGAAGCTTTCTTT. Translating gives CASSAVGEQLNTEAFF.

This chain links TRBV5-6 with TRBJ1-4; 8 nucleotides line up with TRBD1. The CDR3 sequence is 15 residues long. The germline gives CDR1 SGHDT, CDR2 YYEEEE. The V gene end was trimmed by 4 bases and the J gene end by 4 bases; junction bases not matched to a gene: 6. The CDR3 DNA is TGTGCCAGCAGCCGAAGGGACAGGTTTAATGAAAAACTGTTTTTT. The encoded protein is CASSRRDRFNEKLFF.

The V gene is TRBV29-1, the J gene TRBJ2-1; D not certain. Trimming pared 8 bases from V and 6 bases from J, leaving 14 bases between. Germline V gene lookup returns CDR1 SQVTM and CDR2 ANQGSEA. CDR3 length: 12 residues. The chain's CDR3 is CSLRPNSNEQFF. Written as DNA, the CDR3 is TGCAGCCTCAGACCCAACAGCAATGAGCAGTTCTTC.

This chain uses TRBV5-4 with TRBJ1-2; D may be TRBD1 (6 bases). The germline V and J ends were trimmed by 4 bases and 8 bases, with 15 bases remaining between them. The CDR3 consists of 13 residues. The germline gives CDR1 SGHNT, CDR2 YYREEE (reference sequence). This CDR3 reads CASSPLPGDGYTF. In nucleotides, the CDR3 is TGTGCCAGCAGCCCTCTTCCAGGGGACGGCTACACCTTC.

The rearrangement links TRBV30 to TRBJ2-7; D is ambiguous. This CDR3 contains 12 residues. Trimming took 0 bases from V and 7 from J, leaving 10 bases between them. Germline CDR1 GTSNPN, CDR2 SVGIG (reference sequence). As DNA, the CDR3 is TGTGCCTGGAGTGTAAGCATGCGGGAGCAGTACTTC. Protein: CAWSVSMREQYF.

The chain links TRBV19 to TRBJ2-1; D gene uncertain. In germline, CDR1 is LNHDA, CDR2 SQIVND (reference sequence). V was clipped by 4 bases and J by 0 bases, with 10 bases between them. The CDR3 is made up of 15 amino acids. The CDR3 DNA reads as TGTGCCAGTAGTACAGAATTTAGCTCCTACAATGAGCAGTTCTTC. Translated: CASSTEFSSYNEQFF. Full variable domain (rest looked up from reference TRBV19 and TRBJ2-1): DGGITQSPKYLFRKEGQNVTLSCEQNLNHDAMYWYRQDPGQGLRLIYYSQIVNDFQKGDIAEGYSVSREKKESFPLTVTSAQKNPTAFYLCASSTEFSSYNEQFFGPGTRLTVL.

The sample holds one count of this clone. V is TRBV6-1 and J is TRBJ1-1; D is possibly TRBD1 (5 bases). Germline CDR1 and CDR2: MNHNS and SASEGT. Trimming removed 3 bases at V and 0 bases at J, with 11 bases between. CDR3 length: 15 residues. CDR3 loop: CASSDRAVMNTEAFF. CDR3 nucleotides: TGTGCCAGCAGTGACAGGGCGGTCATGAACACTGAAGCTTTCTTT.

Written as DNA, the CDR3 is TGCAGCGCAGCAATAAGGACCCCGGGGACCTACGAGCAGTACTTC. Translating gives CSAAIRTPGTYEQYF. The gene calls are TRBV29-1 and TRBJ2-7, with a possible D match to TRBD2 (5 bases). The germline V gene has CDR1 SQVTM and CDR2 ANQGSEA. CDR3 length: 15 amino acids. V lost 7 bases and J 2 bases, leaving 21 bases between the germline ends.

This clone was recorded a few times. Written as DNA, the CDR3 is TGTGCCTGGTTCGGGACAGGGAGTAACTATGGCTACACCTTC. Translation gives CAWFGTGSNYGYTF. This sequence joins TRBV30 and TRBJ1-2; 9 positions match TRBD1. The CDR3 contains 14 residues. V shed 5 bases, J shed 1 base, and the junction held 5 bases outside the gene matches. CDR1 and CDR2 from the germline V gene are GTSNPN and SVGIG (reference sequence).

V usage is TRBV6-7 and J usage is TRBJ2-2, with D perhaps matching TRBD2 (5 bases). TRBV6-7 is known as an ORF, though its function is uncertain. The V end lost 5 bases, the J end lost 0 bases, and 22 bases lay between the germline ends. This CDR3 is 19 amino acids long. The CDR3 here is CASSPKGDALGSNTGELFF. CDR3 DNA sequence: TGTGCCAGCAGTCCCAAGGGAGACGCCCTAGGTTCGAACACCGGGGAGCTGTTTTTT.

V gene TRBV5-1 combines with J gene TRBJ2-7, with 7 bases lining up with TRBD1. This CDR3 comprises 14 residues. The germline V gene has CDR1 SGHRS and CDR2 YFSETQ. The V gene end was trimmed by 4 bases and the J gene end by 2 bases; junction bases not matched to a gene: 6. The CDR3 spells CASSPTGDTYEQYF. The DNA of the CDR3 is TGCGCCAGCAGCCCTACAGGGGACACCTACGAGCAGTACTTC.

This clone was seen once. This chain joins TRBV15 and TRBJ2-6; D gene ambiguous. The V gene lost 0 bases and the J gene lost 0 bases, with 9 bases spanning the gap. Per the germline V gene, CDR1 is LNHNV and CDR2 is YYDKDF (reference sequence). CDR3 size: 17 residues. The CDR3 region has the DNA TGTGCCACCAGCAGAGATTCGGGTTTCTCTGGGGCCAACGTCCTGACTTTC. Translated: CATSRDSGFSGANVLTF. Complete variable domain (other parts from reference TRBV15 and TRBJ2-6): DAMVIQNPRYQVTQFGKPVTLSCSQTLNHNVMYWYQQKSSQAPKLLFHYYDKDFNNEADTPDNFQSRRPNTSFCFLDIRSPGLGDTAMYLCATSRDSGFSGANVLTFGAGSRLTVL.

The gene calls are TRBV15 and TRBJ1-1; the D is unclear. Germline-derived CDR1 and CDR2 are LNHNV and YYDKDF (reference sequence). The CDR3 sequence is 15 residues long. V dropped 1 base and J dropped 7 bases, with 16 bases sitting between them. CDR3 amino acids: CATSRGRTVAGEAFF. CDR3 coding DNA: TGTGCCACCAGCAGAGGGCGGACGGTGGCGGGTGAAGCTTTCTTT.